This TCR beta chain derives from a study of T cells after yellow fever vaccination. Broader study findings: Though weaker, the secondary response peaked faster, on day 5 versus 15.

The trim removed 3 bases at V and 7 bases at J, leaving 7 bases unmatched. The CDR3 extends over 15 amino acids. CDR1 and CDR2 (germline): SGHAT, FQNNGV. This clonotype was recorded a few times. Antigen: not known. Each CDR3 protein is one row after TCRdb ran MiXCR on the 5' RACE reads. The table shows approximately 580,000 distinct CDR3 sequences, with about 15% occurring only once. The chain has TRBV11-2 and TRBJ2-3; 10 bases are a match to TRBD2. The starting material was PBMCs, obtained roughly 5 days after the first yellow fever vaccination. The origin of this receptor is a man aged 18 to 30 who received the YFV17D yellow fever vaccine. The CDR3 DNA reads TGTGCCAGCAGCTTGGGTCTAGCGGGGGTTTATACGCAGTATTTT. Its translation is CASSLGLAGVYTQYF. The complete variable domain, with remaining parts taken from reference TRBV11-2 and TRBJ2-3, reads EAGVAQSPRYKIIEKRQSVAFWCNPISGHATLYWYQQILGQGPKLLIQFQNNGVVDDSQLPKDRFSAERLKGVDSTLKIQPAKLEDSAVYLCASSLGLAGVYTQYFGPGTRLTVL.